The present T cell receptor (beta chain) was sequenced within a study of cytomegalovirus exposure and HLA in healthy donors. Study findings and constraints: Cytomegalovirus association was assigned to approximately 180 TCR beta chains. In terms of immune exposure information, only CMV serostatus was available.

A note on this clone: Its target is unknown. Relative to the germline gene, one junction end is altered; a read error may explain this.

The CDR3 is 11 residues long. Germline V gene sequence: CDR1 DFQATT, CDR2 SNEGSKA (reference sequence). Primers: 60 Vbeta forward and 13 Jbeta reverse. Only in-frame clones appear in the TCRdb table, and some are missing; sequencing was by immunoSEQ multiplex PCR. The table records approximately 110,000 clones, about 73% of them present only once. The sample was PBMCs. The TCR originated in a woman aged 45-65 years in good health and CMV-seropositive. J is TRBJ2-7 and V is TRBV20-1; no firm D call. This CDR3 reads CSATFVGYSHF. DNA for the CDR3: TGCAGTGCTACCTTTGTCGGGTATTCGCATTTC.